The source of this TCR beta chain is a study of blood T cell repertoires in COVID-19. Study overall: The United States, Italy and Spain were the sources of the acute and convalescent COVID-19 samples. T cells, B-cell-depleted T cells, or PBMCs supplied cDNA or gDNA.

Germline lookup yields CDR1 MDHEN and CDR2 SYDVKM. V was shortened by 4 bases and J by 4 bases, with 22 bases between the two germline ends. The length of the CDR3 is 18 residues. Authors' processing steps: Estimation of nucleated cell counts was performed using reference gene primer amplification. Measured with immunoSEQ multiplex PCR; TCRdb has only the in-frame clones, and not every one. That table supplies the V and J calls and clone size; D and trimming were determined from the DNA. The sample yields about 490,000 clones, 70% to 90% seen once. The chain couples TRBV28 to TRBJ2-2; D remains ambiguous. Sequencing input: peripheral blood. The receptor was isolated from a human donor in a cohort sampled during active COVID-19. The CDR3 region is CASSSAKMLMSSTGELFF. The CDR3 DNA sequence: TGTGCCAGCAGTTCCGCCAAAATGTTAATGTCGAGCACCGGGGAGCTGTTTTTT.